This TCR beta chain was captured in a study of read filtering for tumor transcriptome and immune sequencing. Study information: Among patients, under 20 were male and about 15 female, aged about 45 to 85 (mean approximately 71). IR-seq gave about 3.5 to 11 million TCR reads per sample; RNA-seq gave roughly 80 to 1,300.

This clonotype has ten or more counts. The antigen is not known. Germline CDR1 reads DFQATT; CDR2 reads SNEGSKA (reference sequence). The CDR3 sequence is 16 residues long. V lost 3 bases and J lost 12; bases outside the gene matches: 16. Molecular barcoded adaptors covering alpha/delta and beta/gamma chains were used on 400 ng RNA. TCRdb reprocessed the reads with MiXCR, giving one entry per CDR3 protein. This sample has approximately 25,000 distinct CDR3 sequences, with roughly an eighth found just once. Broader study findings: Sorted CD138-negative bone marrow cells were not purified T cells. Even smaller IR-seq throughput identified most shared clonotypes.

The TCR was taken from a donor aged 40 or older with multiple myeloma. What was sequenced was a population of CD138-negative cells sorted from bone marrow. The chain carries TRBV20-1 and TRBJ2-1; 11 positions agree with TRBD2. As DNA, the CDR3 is TGCAGTGCTAGTGGGCTAGCGGGAGGTGGAGGGCATGGGCAGTTCTTC. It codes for CSASGLAGGGGHGQFF.